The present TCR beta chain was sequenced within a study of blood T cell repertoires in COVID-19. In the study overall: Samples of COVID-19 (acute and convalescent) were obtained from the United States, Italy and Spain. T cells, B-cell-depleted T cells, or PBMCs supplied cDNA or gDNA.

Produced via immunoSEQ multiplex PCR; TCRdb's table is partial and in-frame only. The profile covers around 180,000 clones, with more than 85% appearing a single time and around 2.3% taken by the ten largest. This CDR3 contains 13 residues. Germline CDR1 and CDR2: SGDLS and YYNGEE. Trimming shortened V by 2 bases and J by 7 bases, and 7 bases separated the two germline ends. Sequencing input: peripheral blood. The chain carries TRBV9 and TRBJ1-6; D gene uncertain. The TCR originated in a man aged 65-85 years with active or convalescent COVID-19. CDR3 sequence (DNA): TGTGCCAGCAGCGTCACAGAGAATTCACCCCTCCACTTT. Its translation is CASSVTENSPLHF.